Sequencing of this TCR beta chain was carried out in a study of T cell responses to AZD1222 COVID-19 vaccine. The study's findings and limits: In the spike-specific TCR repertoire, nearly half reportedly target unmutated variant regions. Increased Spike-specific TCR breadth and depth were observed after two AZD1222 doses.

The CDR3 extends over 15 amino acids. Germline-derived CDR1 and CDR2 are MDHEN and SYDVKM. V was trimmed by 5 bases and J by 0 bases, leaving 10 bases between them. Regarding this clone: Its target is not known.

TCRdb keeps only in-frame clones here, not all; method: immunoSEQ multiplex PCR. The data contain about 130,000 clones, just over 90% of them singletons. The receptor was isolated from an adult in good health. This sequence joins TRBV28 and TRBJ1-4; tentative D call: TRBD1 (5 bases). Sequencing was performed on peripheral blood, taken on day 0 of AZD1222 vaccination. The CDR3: CASSLDTATNEKLFF. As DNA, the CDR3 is TGTGCCAGCAGTCTGGACACGGCAACTAATGAAAAACTGTTTTTT.